The sequence of this T cell receptor beta chain was determined in a study of early T cells in non-severe SARS-CoV-2 infection. Across the study: The study sequenced bulk RNA from unsorted whole blood, with chains unpaired.

Separate cDNA molecules each had unique molecular identifiers attached to them. TCRdb reprocessed the 5' RACE reads with MiXCR, giving one entry per CDR3 protein. The data show around 52,000 distinct CDR3 sequences, with approximately 10% seen just once and about 9.4% held by the top ten. The V gene's germline CDR1 is SGHRS and CDR2 YFSETQ. The CDR3 extends over 14 amino acids. The germline V and J ends were trimmed by 5 bases and 4 bases, with 14 bases remaining between them. The study's findings and limits: VDJdb matching skewed toward anti-spike CD8 responses, missing private and CD4 specificities.

This clonotype was picked up a small number of times. Its antigen remains unidentified. Sequences were obtained from whole blood. The TCR was taken from an adult who was a healthcare worker with PCR-confirmed SARS-CoV-2 infection or an uninfected control (not recorded which). The rearrangement joins TRBV5-1 to TRBJ2-3, with D tentatively TRBD2 (5 bases). DNA of the CDR3: TGCGCCAGCAGGGGCGGGTCTCTTGCAGATACGCAGTATTTT. Its protein is CASRGGSLADTQYF.